The 7 T cell receptor beta chains given below trace back to one sample, sequenced in a study of T cells in Graves' hyperthyroidism and ophthalmopathy (dated 2019 in TCRdb). Library prep was done by multiplex PCR. These reads were obtained on an Illumina HiSeq 2000. Amplification of TCR beta CDR3 regions was carried out from RNA transcripts. The TCR CDR3 was subjected to a first round of RT-PCR using the HTBI primer set and the Qiagen OneStep RT-PCR kit. TCRdb handled the public reads itself, with Q25 trimming in fastp and clone calling in MiXCR, and kept productive beta chains. Each entry is one CDR3 protein sequence, shown with its most common DNA and genes. This sample comprises some 380,000 distinct CDR3 sequences, approximately 13% of them detected only once. The top ten hold 20% to 25% of the sample. Input material: blood. The receptor source for this set is a man younger than 40 with Graves' hyperthyroidism that later progressed to Graves' ophthalmopathy.

This clonotype was seen a few times. V usage is TRBV30 and J usage is TRBJ1-5; 9 nucleotides align to TRBD1. The trim removed 3 bases at V and 2 bases at J, leaving 17 bases unmatched. The CDR3 consists of 19 residues. Germline CDR1 GTSNPN, CDR2 SVGIG (reference sequence). The DNA for the CDR3 is TGTGCCTGGAGCCAAACGGGGGACAGGGCATACTTCGGCAATCAGCCCCAGCATTTT. It translates to CAWSQTGDRAYFGNQPQHF.

There are a few counts of this clonotype. V is TRBV2 and J is TRBJ1-5; 8 positions match TRBD1. Germline CDR1 and CDR2: SNHLY and FYNNEI. V dropped 2 bases and J dropped 1; count of bases not matched to a gene: 4. The CDR3 consists of 16 residues. The DNA for the CDR3 is TGTGCCAGCAGTGAATATGACAGGGGAAGCAATCAGCCCCAGCATTTT. Encoded protein: CASSEYDRGSNQPQHF.

To note about this clonotype: One end of the junction does not line up with germline, which may come from a read error. The chain is built from TRBV11-2 and TRBJ2-4; perhaps TRBD1 as D (5 bases). The CDR3 runs to 16 residues. Germline V CDR1 and CDR2: SGHAT, FQNNGV. CDR3 sequence (DNA): TGCGCCAGCAGCCTCCTGGGGCGGCTAGCCAAAAACATTCAGTACTTC. This codes for CASSLLGRLAKNIQYF.

This clonotype has just a few counts. The J gene is TRBJ2-1, the V gene TRBV20-1, with 9 bases matching TRBD1. This CDR3 contains 12 residues. With V trimmed by 7 bases and J by 6 bases, 4 bases remained unmatched. The germline gives CDR1 DFQATT, CDR2 SNEGSKA (reference sequence). CDR3 nucleotides: TGCAGTGTTTGGACAGGGGCCAATGAGCAGTTCTTC. Translating it yields CSVWTGANEQFF.

Ten or more counts support this clonotype. The chain uses TRBV2 and TRBJ1-1, with D possibly matching TRBD1 (5 bases). Germline V gene lookup returns CDR1 SNHLY and CDR2 FYNNEI. The CDR3 has 16 residues. Trimming removed 6 bases from V and 0 bases from J, with 17 bases in between. The CDR3 loop is CASRVYEGRMNTEAFF. For the CDR3, the DNA is TGTGCCAGCAGAGTGTACGAGGGACGTATGAACACTGAAGCTTTCTTT.

The sample holds many counts of this clonotype. This chain joins TRBV28 and TRBJ2-5; D not certain. The germline gives CDR1 MDHEN, CDR2 SYDVKM. The CDR3 is made up of 15 amino acids. V was shortened by 8 bases and J by 1 base, with 17 bases between the two germline ends. The CDR3 region is CASALGTFGQETQYF. The CDR3 DNA is TGTGCCAGCGCTCTCGGAACCTTTGGCCAAGAGACCCAGTACTTC.

This clonotype was counted ten times or more. V usage is TRBV12-3 or TRBV12-4 and J usage is TRBJ2-5; D unclear. V dropped 3 bases and J dropped 2 bases, with 13 bases sitting between them. CDR3 length equals 15 residues. The CDR3 DNA follows: TGTGCCAGCAGTTTTGGCAGCCGGTGGCAAGAGACCCAGTACTTC. Its translation is CASSFGSRWQETQYF.